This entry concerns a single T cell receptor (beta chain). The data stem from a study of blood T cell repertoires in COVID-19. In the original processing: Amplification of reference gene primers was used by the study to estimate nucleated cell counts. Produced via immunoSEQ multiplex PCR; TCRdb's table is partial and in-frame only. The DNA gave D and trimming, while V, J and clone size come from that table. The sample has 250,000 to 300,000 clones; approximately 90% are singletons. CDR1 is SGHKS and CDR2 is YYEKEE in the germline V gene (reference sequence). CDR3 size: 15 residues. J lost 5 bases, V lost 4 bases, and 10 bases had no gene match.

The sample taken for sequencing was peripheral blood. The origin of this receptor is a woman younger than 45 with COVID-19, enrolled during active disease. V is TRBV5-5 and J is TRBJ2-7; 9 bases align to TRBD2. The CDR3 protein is CASSPTGLASHEQYF. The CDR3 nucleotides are TGTGCCAGCAGCCCTACCGGACTAGCGTCACACGAGCAGTACTTC. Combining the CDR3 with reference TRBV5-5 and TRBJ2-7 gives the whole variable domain DAGVTQSPTHLIKTRGQQVTLRCSPISGHKSVSWYQQVLGQGPQFIFQYYEKEERGRGNFPDRFSARQFPNYSSELNVNALLLGDSALYLCASSPTGLASHEQYFGPGTRLTVT.